The 3 T cell receptor beta chains listed next were all sequenced from one sample in a study of molecular identifiers for immune sequencing clone quantification (dated by TCRdb to the late 2010s). The protocol used for the library was PCR. Sequencing was performed on an Illumina HiSeq 4000. Through fastp at Q25 and MiXCR, TCRdb rebuilt clones from the public reads, retaining in-frame beta chains. Identical CDR3 protein sequences are pooled into one entry, listed with their most common genes and DNA. Counted in this sample were hundreds of thousands of distinct CDR3 sequences; around 21% of them appeared once. The ten biggest clones cover 0.81% of the sample. Specimen: naive CD8+ T cells from blood, with Jurkat cell RNA spiked in. In the paper's terms, the cell subset or site label means: FACS-sorted CD8+CD4-CCR7+CD45RA+ naive T cells. Receptor source: a human donor in good health. Some libraries in this study had Jurkat cell RNA spiked in.

There are many counts of this clonotype. The rearrangement links TRBV5-6 to TRBJ2-3, with unresolved D. V was trimmed by 0 bases and J by 2 bases, leaving 10 bases between them. The CDR3 covers 15 residues. The V gene's germline CDR1 is SGHDT and CDR2 YYEEEE. CDR3 in DNA: TGTGCCAGCAGCTTGGTTCCGGATAACACAGATACGCAGTATTTT. This gives the protein CASSLVPDNTDTQYF. The full variable domain, with the rest looked up from reference TRBV5-6 and TRBJ2-3, is DAGVTQSPTHLIKTRGQQVTLRCSPKSGHDTVSWYQQALGQGPQFIFQYYEEEERQRGNFPDRFSGHQFPNYSSELNVNALLLGDSALYLCASSLVPDNTDTQYFGPGTRLTVL.

This clonotype was seen once. With a much larger clone just one base away, this may be a read error. The chain links TRBV30 to TRBJ1-2, with TRBD1 matching over 7 bases. This CDR3 is 13 amino acids long. Germline lookup yields CDR1 GTSNPN and CDR2 SVGIG (reference sequence). The CDR3 sequence is CAWSQDRAYGHTF. DNA for the CDR3: TGTGCCTGGAGTCAAGACAGGGCCTATGGCCACACCTTC.

The CDR3: CASSLDGPAGAAYEQYF. Here the CDR3 DNA reads TGTGCCAGCAGCTTAGACGGGCCCGCGGGGGCCGCCTACGAGCAGTACTTC. The rearrangement uses TRBV11-2 and TRBJ2-7; maybe TRBD2 (7 bases). V was shortened by 0 bases and J by 2 bases, with 17 bases between the two germline ends. CDR3 size: 17 residues. CDR1 and CDR2 from the germline V gene are SGHAT and FQNNGV.